What follows are 5 T cell receptor beta chains derived from one specimen sequenced in a study of vaccination effects on CD4 cells after COVID-19. Cultured cells yielded isolated CD4+ T cells after about ten days. Here immunoSEQ multiplex PCR was the method, and the copy in TCRdb shows in-frame clones only, minus some. The sample consists of about 74,000 clones, 77% of them appearing once. These TCRs' antigens remain unknown. The sample here was CD4+ T cells from PBMCs cultured without peptide, taken before COVID-19 vaccination. These TCRs come from a human donor who received a COVID-19 vaccine.

This clone came up a few times. In DNA, the CDR3 is TGTGCCAGCAGTAACACCCGGACAGGGGGGGATACGCAGTATTTT. Its translation: CASSNTRTGGDTQYF. The chain is built from TRBV6-6 and TRBJ2-3; 10 bases match TRBD1. V shed 5 bases, J shed 6 bases, and the junction held 8 bases outside the gene matches. From germline, CDR1 is MNHNY and CDR2 SVGAGI (reference sequence). The CDR3 contains 15 residues.

This clone was detected once. This chain uses TRBV15 with TRBJ1-2; D is unresolved. CDR3 length equals 12 residues. Germline V CDR1 and CDR2: LNHNV, YYDKDF (reference sequence). V gave up 3 bases and J gave up 5 bases, with 7 bases separating them. The CDR3 DNA is TGTGCCACCAGCAGTATCGGGTATGGCTACACCTTC. It codes for CATSSIGYGYTF.

The V call is TRBV7-8, the J call TRBJ2-7; no reliable D call. The germline V gene encodes CDR1 SGHVS and CDR2 FQNEAQ. This CDR3 contains 13 residues. Trimming took 5 bases from V and 0 from J, leaving 8 bases between them. The CDR3 spells CASSPGLSYEQYV. The CDR3, as DNA: TGTGCCAGCAGCCCCGGGCTCTCCTACGAGCAGTACGTC.

This clone was observed once. The chain couples TRBV4-3 to TRBJ2-1, with a possible D match to TRBD2 (5 bases). The CDR3 length is 14 residues. CDR1 is LGHNA and CDR2 is YSLEER in the germline V gene. V lost 3 bases to trimming and J lost 2 bases, with 8 bases between them. This chain's CDR3 is CASSQDSAYNEQFF. The DNA for the CDR3 is TGCGCCAGCAGCCAGGACTCTGCCTACAATGAGCAGTTCTTC.

The sample holds one count of this clone. The chain combines TRBV28 with TRBJ2-5, with 12 nucleotides matching TRBD1. The J segment lost 5 bases and the V segment lost 11 bases, leaving 9 bases of the junction unmatched. The CDR3 is 14 amino acids. The germline gives CDR1 MDHEN, CDR2 SYDVKM. The CDR3 loop reads CAYGGDRGRETQYF. The CDR3 bases are TGTGCCTACGGAGGGGACAGGGGGCGGGAGACCCAGTACTTC.